This T cell receptor beta chain came from a study of shared clonotypes between healthy human individuals. In germline, CDR1 is SGHTA, CDR2 FQGNSA. This CDR3 region has 14 residues. The germline V and J ends were trimmed by 7 bases and 6 bases, with 17 bases remaining between them. Data came from immunoSEQ multiplex PCR; TCRdb stores just in-frame clones and leaves some out. The sample has approximately 710,000 clones, about 90% seen once. The rearrangement links TRBV7-2 to TRBJ2-3; weak D call: TRBD1 (5 bases). Source material: memory CD8+ T cells from PBMCs. Described subset: CD45RO+ cells pooled with CCR7-negative TemRA cells. The clonotype comes from a man between 18 and 35 years old in good health. Some clones in this sample may be carry-over from other donors' samples. The chain's CDR3 is CASTQGVLGDTQYF. The CDR3 region has the DNA TGTGCCAGCACCCAAGGGGTTCTAGGGGATACGCAGTATTTT.